One and the same sample provided the 10 T cell receptor beta chains below, sequenced in a study of monozygotic twins with cystic fibrosis. Data came from immunoSEQ multiplex PCR; TCRdb stores just in-frame clones and leaves some out. The sample lists about 14,000 clones, around 93% occurring once. The sequencing input was blood. Receptors were obtained from a girl aged 2 to 9 with cystic fibrosis.

This chain joins TRBV28 and TRBJ2-7, with D hard to call. Germline V CDR1 and CDR2: MDHEN, SYDVKM. The CDR3 has 13 residues. V was cut by 1 base and J by 6 bases, with 10 bases left in between. The CDR3 sequence is CASSLLRALEQYF. CDR3 bases: TGTGCCAGCAGTTTATTACGGGCCCTCGAGCAGTACTTC.

V and J are TRBV29-1 and TRBJ2-7; D possibly corresponds to TRBD1 (6 bases). The CDR3 is 11 amino acids. Germline lookup yields CDR1 SQVTM and CDR2 ANQGSEA. With 5 bases removed from V and 3 bases from J, the gap between germline ends came to 8 bases. CDR3 sequence: CSVTGYYEQYF. For the CDR3, the DNA is TGCAGCGTTACAGGGTACTACGAGCAGTACTTC.

The V and J genes are TRBV5-4 and TRBJ2-7; no clear D gene. Germline assignment: CDR1 SGHNT and CDR2 YYREEE (reference sequence). V shed 0 bases and J shed 2 bases, with 9 bases lying between them. This CDR3 comprises 14 residues. CDR3 protein: CASSLAPEAYEQYF. The CDR3 DNA follows: TGTGCCAGCAGCTTGGCACCCGAGGCCTACGAGCAGTACTTC.

The V and J genes are TRBV5-1 and TRBJ2-2, with TRBD1 matching 8 bases. The germline V gene has CDR1 SGHRS and CDR2 YFSETQ. The CDR3 covers 17 residues. Trimming removed 6 bases from V and 4 bases from J; junction bases left unmatched: 14. CDR3 in DNA: TGCGCCAGCATGCTTGTAAGAGGGGGACAGGTCACCGGGGAGCTGTTTTTT. This gives the protein CASMLVRGGQVTGELFF.

CDR3 in DNA: TGTGCCAGCTCACCAAGCTGGACAGTTGGAAACACCATATATTTT. Amino acid sequence: CASSPSWTVGNTIYF. This sequence joins TRBV18 and TRBJ1-3; TRBD1 might be the D (6 bases). V lost 2 bases and J 3 bases, leaving 11 bases between the germline ends. CDR3 length: 15 residues. Per germline, CDR1 KGHSH and CDR2 LQKENI.

As concerns this clone: One junction end does not reproduce the germline sequence, and a read error may be involved. This chain joins TRBV19 and TRBJ2-3; 8 bases fit TRBD1. This CDR3 contains 14 residues. In germline, CDR1 is LNHDA, CDR2 SQIVND (reference sequence). CDR3 sequence: CASSPDPGTGTQYF. CDR3 DNA: TGTGCCAGTAGTCCCGATCCCGGGACAGGTACGCAGTATTTT. The full variable domain, completed using reference TRBV19 and TRBJ2-3, is DGGITQSPKYLFRKEGQNVTLSCEQNLNHDAMYWYRQDPGQGLRLIYYSQIVNDFQKGDIAEGYSVSREKKESFPLTVTSAQKNPTAFYLCASSPDPGTGTQYFGPGTRLTVL.

This chain joins TRBV25-1 and TRBJ2-4, with D hard to call. This CDR3 region has 15 residues. Between the trimmed V and J ends, which lost 8 bases and 0 bases, there was a span of 14 bases. The germline CDR1 and CDR2 sequences are MGHDK and SYGVNS. The CDR3 nucleotides read TGTGCCAGCCCCCCCGCGCACCTAGCCAAAAACATTCAGTACTTC. Translating it yields CASPPAHLAKNIQYF.

This clone was picked up one time. This chain links TRBV14 with TRBJ2-7; tentatively, D is TRBD1 (6 bases). Trimming took 4 bases from V and 2 from J, leaving 15 bases between them. CDR1 SGHDN and CDR2 FVKESK come from the germline V gene. The CDR3 contains 15 residues. The CDR3 sequence: CASSLNAGDAYEQYF. CDR3 in DNA: TGTGCCAGCAGCCTGAACGCAGGGGACGCCTACGAGCAGTACTTC.

This chain uses TRBV4-1 with TRBJ2-1; D remains unclear. CDR3 size: 16 residues. From germline, CDR1 is MGHRA and CDR2 YSYEKL. Trimming shortened V by 0 bases and J by 0 bases, and 9 bases separated the two germline ends. CDR3: CASSQDDPFSYNEQFF. CDR3 nucleotide sequence: TGCGCCAGCAGCCAAGATGATCCATTCTCCTACAATGAGCAGTTCTTC.

The V call is TRBV18, the J call TRBJ2-5; 8 bases are a match to TRBD1. This CDR3 is 15 amino acids long. Germline V gives CDR1 KGHSH, CDR2 LQKENI. The V segment lost 2 bases and the J segment 7 bases; nucleotides outside the gene matches: 9. CDR3 in amino acids: CASSPTGTGSGTQYF. For the CDR3, the DNA is TGTGCCAGCTCACCAACAGGGACAGGTTCAGGGACCCAGTACTTC.